What follows describes a single T cell receptor beta chain. Patients in Seattle were enrolled during active infection, then followed longitudinally. Germline CDR1 reads ENHRY; CDR2 reads SYGVKD. Germline trimming cut 0 bases from V and 4 bases from J; bases unmatched to any gene: 8. The CDR3 covers 16 residues. The data derive from a study of blood T cell repertoires in COVID-19. Looking at the study overall: The United States, Italy and Spain provided the acute and convalescent COVID-19 samples. From T cells, B-cell-depleted T cells, or PBMCs came the material, which was cDNA or gDNA.

In the source study's methods: Estimates of nucleated cell counts were drawn from the amplification of reference gene primers. The repertoire was sequenced with immunoSEQ multiplex PCR; TCRdb's copy has only in-frame clones and lacks some. V and J calls and clone size are given by that table; D and trimming were obtained from the DNA. The sample shows 400,000 or so clones, 89% of them seen only once. The genes are TRBV10-3 and TRBJ1-1; TRBD1 matches at 7 bases. This receptor was identified in a middle-aged woman with COVID-19, enrolled during active disease. Sequenced: peripheral blood. Written as DNA, the CDR3 is TGTGCCATCAGTGAGTCAAGGGGGCCCGGTGGCACTGAAGCTTTCTTT. This sequence encodes CAISESRGPGGTEAFF.